This entry concerns a single TCR beta chain. The target antigen is unknown. These data belong to a study of shared clonotypes between healthy human individuals. Broader study findings: Generation of non-shared clonotypes was less probable than generation of clonotypes shared by all four donors. It was the few donors that limited the genetic and exposure-history diversity represented. Clonotypes that were shared across a handful of donors made up approximately 5.1% of naive CD4 clonotypes.

Data came from immunoSEQ multiplex PCR; TCRdb stores just in-frame clones and leaves some out. The profile shows about 380,000 clones, approximately 97% of them singletons. Trimming left V 4 bases short and J 5 bases short, with 16 bases between. Germline values: CDR1 SGHRS, CDR2 YFSETQ. This CDR3 comprises 15 residues. The TCR comes from a young man in good health. What was sequenced was memory CD8+ T cells sorted from blood. Subset given: CD45RO+ cells pooled with CCR7-negative TemRA cells. This chain joins TRBV5-1 and TRBJ2-4, with a possible D match to TRBD1 (6 bases). In DNA form, the CDR3 reads TGCGCCAGCAGCCTACGCGACAGGTCCCAAAACATTCAGTACTTC. This gives the protein CASSLRDRSQNIQYF.